This T cell receptor beta chain was captured by sequencing in a study of tumor and adjacent non-tumor tissue in lung cancer. The CDR3 loop spans 15 amino acids. As concerns this clonotype: Sequence at one end of the junction differs from germline and may be a read error.

TCRbeta libraries were built with three rounds of nested PCR, modified from ARM-PCR. MiXCR, run by TCRdb on the multiplex PCR reads, gives a single entry per CDR3 protein. This repertoire shows 100,000 to 120,000 distinct CDR3 sequences, approximately 84% found once; its top ten account for approximately 22%. This sample's RNA came from whole unsorted tissue. The gene calls are TRBV12-3 or TRBV12-4 and TRBJ1-2; D is unclear. The sequencing sample was made of lung tumor tissue. This TCR came from a man aged 70 or older with non-small cell lung cancer. The CDR3 here is CARSAFSVAKYGYTF. CDR3 in DNA: TGTGCCAGAAGTGCTTTTTCTGTCGCTAAATATGGCTACACTTTC.